The T cell receptor (beta chain) under discussion was sequenced for a study of cytomegalovirus exposure and HLA in healthy donors. The study, taken as a whole, reports: Later, an analysis found that TCR clusters from the first cohort tended to co-occur in the 120 validation repertoires. Reports showed the classifier diagnosing cytomegalovirus status with high specificity and sensitivity.

Remarks on this clone: Its cognate antigen is unknown.

This CDR3 is 11 amino acids long. V was clipped by 3 bases and J by 4 bases, with 4 bases between them. The germline gives CDR1 SQVTM, CDR2 ANQGSEA. The data were produced by immunoSEQ multiplex PCR, yet TCRdb's version contains in-frame clones alone and is incomplete. The sample has approximately 140,000 clones, more than 85% seen once. The gene calls are TRBV29-1 and TRBJ2-1; D call uncertain. This TCR came from a man between 18 and 29 years old in good health and CMV-seropositive. Sample: PBMCs. The CDR3 sequence is CSVDPYNEQFF. DNA of the CDR3: TGCAGCGTTGACCCTTACAATGAGCAGTTCTTC.